Below, one T cell receptor beta chain is given with its context. The sample originates from a study of T cells in Graves' hyperthyroidism and ophthalmopathy. Amplification yielded TCR beta CDR3 regions, with RNA transcripts as the source. Carried out on the TCR CDR3, a first-round RT-PCR used the HTBI primer set. Each CDR3 protein is one row after TCRdb ran MiXCR on the multiplex PCR reads. The table has around 700,000 distinct CDR3 sequences, around 19% seen once. The CDR3 is 13 residues long. V lost 8 bases and J lost 5; bases outside the gene matches: 7. The germline CDR1 and CDR2 sequences are DFQATT and SNEGSKA (reference sequence).

V usage is TRBV20-1 and J usage is TRBJ1-5; 9 positions match TRBD1. The clonotype comes from a woman aged 45-65 years with Graves' hyperthyroidism that later progressed to Graves' ophthalmopathy. Sequenced: blood. The chain's CDR3 is CSLGQGWDQPQHF. DNA for the CDR3: TGCAGTTTGGGACAGGGATGGGATCAGCCCCAGCATTTT.